This T cell receptor (beta chain) was recovered during a study of human T cells and chemical hapten exposure. This clonotype was recorded many times. The time point here: patch test 1, 2 weeks after DPC sensitization. Treatment indicated: therapeutic diphenylcyclopropenone sensitization with weekly scalp DPC. Losses at the gene ends were 6 bases for V and 1 base for J; bases not matched to a gene: 7. Germline V gives CDR1 MNHNS, CDR2 SASEGT. The CDR3 spans 15 residues. TCRdb recomputed calls from the RACE reads with MiXCR, one row per CDR3 protein. The repertoire holds about 120,000 distinct CDR3 sequences, with about 13% as singletons.

The origin of this receptor is a man aged 18 to 29 with alopecia areata. Some clones in this sample may be carry-over from other donors' samples. V is TRBV6-1 and J is TRBJ1-1; the match to TRBD1 covers 8 bases. The specimen comprised whole blood, sampled in connection with sensitization to the hapten diphenylcyclopropenone (DPC). The CDR3 sequence is CASRSRGRGNTEAFF. The CDR3 nucleotides read TGTGCCAGCAGGTCCAGGGGGCGAGGGAACACTGAAGCTTTCTTT.